Below are 9 T cell receptor beta chains sequenced from a single sample in a study of blood T cell repertoires in COVID-19. Assay used: immunoSEQ multiplex PCR; TCRdb lists only in-frame clones, some missing. The sample consists of about 480,000 clones, 89% of them appearing once. Material: peripheral blood. Every receptor here comes from a man younger than 35 with COVID-19, enrolled during active disease.

This CDR3 reads CASSPQGDYGYTF. CDR3 in DNA: TGTGCCAGTAGTCCACAGGGTGACTATGGCTACACCTTC. This sequence joins TRBV19 and TRBJ1-2; D perhaps matches TRBD1 (6 bases). The CDR3 covers 13 residues. V was pared by 5 bases and J by 3 bases, with 10 bases between. Per germline, CDR1 LNHDA and CDR2 SQIVND (reference sequence).

The chain joins TRBV6-5 to TRBJ2-1, with D uncertain. The CDR3 length is 15 residues. V was trimmed by 3 bases and J by 5 bases, leaving 14 bases between them. CDR1 is MNHEY, CDR2 SVGAGI, per germline. CDR3 DNA sequence: TGTGCCAGCAGTTATTCGACTCCGAAAGACAATGAGCAGTTCTTC. Its protein product is CASSYSTPKDNEQFF.

V usage is TRBV6-5 and J usage is TRBJ1-3, with TRBD1 matching 12 bases. Germline V gives CDR1 MNHEY, CDR2 SVGAGI. J lost 3 bases, V lost 8 bases, and 2 bases had no gene match. The CDR3 length is 14 residues. CDR3 bases: TGTGCCAGCTGGGACAGGGGGCATGGAAACACCATATATTTT. Protein product: CASWDRGHGNTIYF.

The chain links TRBV7-9 to TRBJ1-2, with a tentative D call TRBD1 (6 bases). Trimming removed 5 bases from V and 0 bases from J, with 10 bases in between. The CDR3 spans 14 residues. Germline-derived CDR1 and CDR2 are SEHNR and FQNEAQ (reference sequence). This chain's CDR3 is CASSTRQANYGYTF. Here the CDR3 DNA reads TGTGCCAGCAGCACCCGACAGGCTAACTATGGCTACACCTTC.

This clone was detected a few times. J is TRBJ2-7 and V is TRBV5-4; a weak D match, TRBD1 (6 bases). Germline V gives CDR1 SGHNT, CDR2 YYREEE (reference sequence). Trimming pared 4 bases from V and 3 bases from J, leaving 11 bases between. CDR3 length: 13 amino acids. As DNA, the CDR3 is TGTGCCAGCAGCGCTCACAGGGACTACGAGCAGTACTTC. This codes for CASSAHRDYEQYF.

V usage is TRBV30 and J usage is TRBJ1-1, with D possibly TRBD1 on 5 matching bases. V lost 0 bases and J lost 4, with 12 bases in between. The CDR3 sequence is 14 residues long. CDR1 and CDR2 (germline): GTSNPN, SVGIG (reference sequence). The CDR3 DNA is TGTGCCTGGAGTGTCGACACCGGGGGCACTGAAGCTTTCTTT. Its translation is CAWSVDTGGTEAFF.

The chain carries TRBV6-6 and TRBJ1-1; 8 bases map to TRBD1. J lost 7 bases, V lost 0 bases, and 4 bases had no gene match. The CDR3 runs to 14 residues. Looked up from germline, CDR1 is MNHNY and CDR2 is SVGAGI (reference sequence). The CDR3 loop is CASSYSAGGLEAFF. CDR3 sequence (DNA): TGTGCCAGCAGTTACTCGGCAGGGGGCCTTGAAGCTTTCTTT.

V gene TRBV6-5 combines with J gene TRBJ1-1, with D unresolved. With 7 bases removed from V and 0 bases from J, the gap between germline ends came to 9 bases. Per the germline V gene, CDR1 is MNHEY and CDR2 is SVGAGI. This CDR3 has 13 residues. The CDR3 is CASKEQLNTEAFF. CDR3 DNA sequence: TGTGCCAGCAAGGAACAGTTGAACACTGAAGCTTTCTTT.

In this sample, this clone turned up once. The DNA for the CDR3 is TGTGCCAGCAGTTTACGGGGGGCTGCTGGAAACACCATATATTTT. Translated: CASSLRGAAGNTIYF. The chain is built from TRBV27 and TRBJ1-3, with D maybe TRBD1 (6 bases). Germline-derived CDR1 and CDR2 are MNHEY and SMNVEV (reference sequence). The length of the CDR3 is 15 residues. V shed 2 bases and J shed 2 bases, with 10 bases lying between them.